The text below deals with one T cell receptor (beta chain). The antigen is unknown. The data originate from a study of cytotoxic CD8 clonotypes in ibrutinib-treated CLL. Study in general: Enrolment comprised 10 to 11 relapsed/refractory and over 14 treatment-naive patients; 17 to 18 were IGHV unmutated. Per sample, productive templates averaged about 240,000 and productive rearrangements averaged 94,082. Study-wide findings and caveats: Public clonotypes showed up rarely, and on treatment they shrank or held steady.

The table came from immunoSEQ multiplex PCR; TCRdb's copy has only in-frame clones and leaves some out. The sample includes roughly 45,000 clones, 50% to 75% of them seen just once. The J segment lost 0 bases and the V segment lost 6 bases, leaving 2 bases of the junction unmatched. CDR1 MNHEY and CDR2 SMNVEV come from the germline V gene (reference sequence). The CDR3 consists of 14 residues. About 2 micrograms of genomic DNA from cryopreserved PBMCs went into TCR beta libraries. This specimen consisted of PBMCs, obtained after 24 months of ibrutinib treatment. This chain connects TRBV27 to TRBJ2-7; 10 bases match TRBD1. The sequence was obtained from a human donor with chronic lymphocytic leukemia. In DNA form, the CDR3 reads TGTGCCAGCAGAAGACAGGGGGCCTCCTACGAGCAGTACTTC. Translation: CASRRQGASYEQYF.